The clone carrying this T cell receptor beta chain was observed a handful of times. These data are taken from a study of shared clonotypes between healthy human individuals. Germline values: CDR1 SGHVS, CDR2 FNYEAQ. The V gene lost 4 bases and the J gene lost 4 bases, with 25 bases spanning the gap. This CDR3 comprises 18 residues. Assay: immunoSEQ multiplex PCR; the TCRdb copy retains only in-frame clones and omits some. The sample has approximately 980,000 clones, 76% seen once. The V and J genes are TRBV7-6 and TRBJ1-2; D may be TRBD1 (6 bases). This TCR was sampled from a man aged 18 to 30 in good health. Sequenced input: memory CD4+ T cells sorted from blood. Specified subset: CD45RA-negative fraction. CDR3 residues: CASSSNPSTTRGAYGYTF. The CDR3 DNA is TGTGCCAGCAGCTCCAATCCTTCCACCACTCGGGGGGCCTATGGCTACACCTTC.